Below are 3 T cell receptor beta chains sequenced from a single sample in a study of identical twins (dated by TCRdb to 2016 to 2018). Library preparation used 5' RACE. TCRdb records Illumina HiSeq 2000 as the sequencer. The raw public data were reprocessed by TCRdb itself: fastp quality trimming at Q25, MiXCR clonotype calling, in-frame beta chains only. Every entry covers one CDR3 protein and lists the most common genes and DNA from its rows. In all, the sample holds some 600,000 distinct CDR3 sequences, and 7% to 7.5% of those were seen once. Around 1.6% of the sample goes to the ten largest clones. The same data also contributed to another study, on yellow fever vaccine responses in identical twins.

Sequenced material: PBMCs. Source of these receptors: a woman aged 18-30 years in good health.

This clonotype was recorded many times. V is TRBV6-1 and J is TRBJ2-1, with D maybe TRBD2 (5 bases). Germline V lookup: CDR1 MNHNS, CDR2 SASEGT. The V end lost 5 bases, the J end lost 6 bases, and 20 bases lay between the germline ends. There are 16 residues in the CDR3. Here the CDR3 DNA reads TGTGCCAGCAGTCCTAGGAAGGAGGTACCTGGCAATGAGCAGTTCTTC. As protein: CASSPRKEVPGNEQFF.

On this clonotype itself: A much larger clone is a single base away; this may be a read error. The chain employs TRBV6-2 or TRBV6-3 and TRBJ2-1; TRBD2 might be the D (5 bases). V lost 0 bases, J lost 6 bases, and 6 bases lay in between. Germline V gene lookup returns CDR1 MNHEY and CDR2 SVGEGT. CDR3 length equals 13 residues. CDR3 nucleotides: TGTGCCAGCAGTTACTCTGAGGGCAATGAGCAGTTCTTC. This encodes CASSYSEGNEQFF.

This clonotype has only a few counts. This chain uses TRBV7-3 with TRBJ2-3; D may be TRBD1 or TRBD2 (6 bases each). Per germline, CDR1 SGHTA and CDR2 FQGTGA. The CDR3 loop spans 16 amino acids. Trimming removed 5 bases at V and 2 bases at J, with 17 bases between. CDR3 nucleotide sequence: TGTGCCAGCAGCCCATTAGGGGGGATGGCCACAGATACGCAGTATTTT. Residues: CASSPLGGMATDTQYF.